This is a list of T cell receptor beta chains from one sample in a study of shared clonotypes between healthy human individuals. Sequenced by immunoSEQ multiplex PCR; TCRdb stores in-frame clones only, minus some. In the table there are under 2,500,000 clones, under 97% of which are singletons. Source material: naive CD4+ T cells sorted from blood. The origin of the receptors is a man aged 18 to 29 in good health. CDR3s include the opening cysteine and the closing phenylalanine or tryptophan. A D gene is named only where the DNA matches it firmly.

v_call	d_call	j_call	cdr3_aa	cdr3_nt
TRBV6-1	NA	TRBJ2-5	CASSGPTGTQYF	TGTGCCAGCAGTGGTCCCACGGGGACCCAGTACTTC
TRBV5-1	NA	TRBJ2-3	CASSLASADTQYF	TGCGCCAGCAGCTTGGCGTCAGCGGATACGCAGTATTTT
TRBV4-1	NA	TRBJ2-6	CASALGQPQSGANVLTF	TGCGCCAGCGCCCTGGGACAACCACAATCTGGGGCCAACGTCCTGACTTTC
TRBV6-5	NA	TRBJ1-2	CASSYGAGTYGYTF	TGTGCCAGCAGTTACGGAGCAGGGACGTATGGCTACACCTTC
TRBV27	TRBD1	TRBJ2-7	CASSSGGKIYEQYF	TGTGCCAGCAGTTCAGGGGGCAAAATCTACGAGCAGTACTTC
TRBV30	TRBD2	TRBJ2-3	CAWSLGLAGETDTQYF	TGTGCCTGGAGCCTTGGACTAGCGGGAGAGACAGATACGCAGTATTTT
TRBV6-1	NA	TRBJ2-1	CASSKYDEQFF	TGTGCCAGCAGCAAATATGATGAGCAGTTCTTC
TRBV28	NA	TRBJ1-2	CASSPADLANYGYTF	TGTGCCAGCAGTCCCGCAGATTTGGCTAACTATGGCTACACCTTC
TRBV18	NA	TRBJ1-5	CASSPSGPAGNQPQHF	TGTGCCAGCTCACCGTCAGGGCCCGCTGGCAATCAGCCCCAGCATTTT
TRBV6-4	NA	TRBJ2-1	CASSDSEVPRSKQFF	TGTGCCAGCAGTGACTCGGAGGTCCCAAGATCTAAGCAGTTCTTC